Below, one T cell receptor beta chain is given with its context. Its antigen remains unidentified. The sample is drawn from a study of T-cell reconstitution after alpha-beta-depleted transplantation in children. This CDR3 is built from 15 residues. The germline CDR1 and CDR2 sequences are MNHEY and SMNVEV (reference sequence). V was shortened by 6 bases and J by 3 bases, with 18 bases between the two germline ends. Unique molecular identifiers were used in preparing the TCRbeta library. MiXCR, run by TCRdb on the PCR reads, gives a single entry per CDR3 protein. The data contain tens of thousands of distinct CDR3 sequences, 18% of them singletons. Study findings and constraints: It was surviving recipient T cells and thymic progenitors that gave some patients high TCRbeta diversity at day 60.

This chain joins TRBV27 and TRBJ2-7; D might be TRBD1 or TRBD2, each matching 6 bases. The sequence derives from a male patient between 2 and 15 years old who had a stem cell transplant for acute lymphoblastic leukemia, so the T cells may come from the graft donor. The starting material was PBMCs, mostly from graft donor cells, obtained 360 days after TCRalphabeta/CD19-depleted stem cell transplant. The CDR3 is CASRTPRGLGYEQYF. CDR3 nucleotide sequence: TGTGCCAGCAGGACCCCCCGGGGGCTGGGCTACGAGCAGTACTTC.